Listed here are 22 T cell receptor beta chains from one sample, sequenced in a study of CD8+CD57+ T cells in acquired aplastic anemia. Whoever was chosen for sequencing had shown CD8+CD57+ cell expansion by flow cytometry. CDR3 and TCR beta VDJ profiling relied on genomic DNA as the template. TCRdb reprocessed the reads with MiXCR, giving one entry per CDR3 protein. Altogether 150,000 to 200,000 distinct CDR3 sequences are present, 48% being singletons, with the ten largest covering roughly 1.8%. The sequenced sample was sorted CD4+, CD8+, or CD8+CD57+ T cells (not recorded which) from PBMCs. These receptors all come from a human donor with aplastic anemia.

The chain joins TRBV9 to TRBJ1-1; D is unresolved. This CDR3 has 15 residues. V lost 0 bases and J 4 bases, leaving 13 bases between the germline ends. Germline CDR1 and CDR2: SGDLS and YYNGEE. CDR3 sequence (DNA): TGTGCCAGCAGCGTAGATATGAGGGTTGTCACTGAAGCTTTCTTT. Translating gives CASSVDMRVVTEAFF. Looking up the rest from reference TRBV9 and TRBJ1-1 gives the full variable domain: DSGVTQTPKHLITATGQRVTLRCSPRSGDLSVYWYQQSLDQGLQFLIQYYNGEERAKGNILERFSAQQFPDLHSELNLSSLELGDSALYFCASSVDMRVVTEAFFGQGTRLTVV.

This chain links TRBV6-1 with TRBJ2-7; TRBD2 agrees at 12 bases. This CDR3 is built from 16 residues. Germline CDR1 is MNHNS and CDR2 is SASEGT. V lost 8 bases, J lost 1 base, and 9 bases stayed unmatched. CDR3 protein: CASSTSGGRTSYEQYF. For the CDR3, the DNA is TGTGCCAGCTCGACTAGCGGGGGCCGCACTTCCTACGAGCAGTACTTC.

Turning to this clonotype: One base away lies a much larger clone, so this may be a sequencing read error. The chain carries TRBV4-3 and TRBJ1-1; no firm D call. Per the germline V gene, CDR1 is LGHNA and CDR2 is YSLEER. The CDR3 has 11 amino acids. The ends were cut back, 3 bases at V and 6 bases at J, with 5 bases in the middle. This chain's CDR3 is CASSHPAEAFF. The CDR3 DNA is TGCGCCAGCAGCCATCCAGCTGAAGCTTTCTTT.

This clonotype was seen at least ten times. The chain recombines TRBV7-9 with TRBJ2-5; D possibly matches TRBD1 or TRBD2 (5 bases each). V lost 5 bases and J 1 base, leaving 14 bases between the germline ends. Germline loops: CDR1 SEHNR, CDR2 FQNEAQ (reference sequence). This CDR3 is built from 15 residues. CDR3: CASSPKRDGQETQYF. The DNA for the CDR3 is TGTGCCAGCAGCCCTAAAAGGGACGGCCAAGAGACCCAGTACTTC.

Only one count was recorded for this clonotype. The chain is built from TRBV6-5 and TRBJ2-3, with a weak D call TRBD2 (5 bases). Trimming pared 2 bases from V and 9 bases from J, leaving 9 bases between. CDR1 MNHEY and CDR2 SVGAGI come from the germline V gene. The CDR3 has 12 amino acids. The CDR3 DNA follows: TGTGCCAGCAGTTACGAGGGAGACACGCAGTATTTT. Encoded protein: CASSYEGDTQYF.

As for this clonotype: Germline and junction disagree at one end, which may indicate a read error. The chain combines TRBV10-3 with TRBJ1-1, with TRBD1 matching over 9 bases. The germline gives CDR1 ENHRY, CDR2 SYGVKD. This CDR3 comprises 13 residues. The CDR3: CAISDRDRAEAFF. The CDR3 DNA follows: TGTGCCATCAGTGATCGGGACAGGGCGGAAGCTTTCTTC.

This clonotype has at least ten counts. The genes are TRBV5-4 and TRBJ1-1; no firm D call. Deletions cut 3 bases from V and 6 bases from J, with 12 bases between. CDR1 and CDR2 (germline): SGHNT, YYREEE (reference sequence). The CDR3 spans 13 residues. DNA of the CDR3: TGTGCCAGCAGCTCTCATAAGGCGGCTGAAGCTTTCTTT. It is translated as CASSSHKAAEAFF. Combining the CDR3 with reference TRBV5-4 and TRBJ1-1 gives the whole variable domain ETGVTQSPTHLIKTRGQQVTLRCSSQSGHNTVSWYQQALGQGPQFIFQYYREEENGRGNFPPRFSGLQFPNYSSELNVNALELDDSALYLCASSSHKAAEAFFGQGTRLTVV.

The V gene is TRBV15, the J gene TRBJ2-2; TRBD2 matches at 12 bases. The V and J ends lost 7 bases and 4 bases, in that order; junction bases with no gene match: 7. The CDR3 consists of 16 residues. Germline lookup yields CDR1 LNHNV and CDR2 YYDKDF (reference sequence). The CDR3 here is CATNPTSGSSTGELFF. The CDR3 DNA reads TGTGCCACCAACCCGACTAGCGGGAGTTCCACCGGGGAGCTGTTTTTT.

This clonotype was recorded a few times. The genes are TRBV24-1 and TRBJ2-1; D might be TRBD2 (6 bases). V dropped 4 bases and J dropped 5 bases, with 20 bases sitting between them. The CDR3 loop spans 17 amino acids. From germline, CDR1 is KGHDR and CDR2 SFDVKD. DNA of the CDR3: TGTGCCACCAGTGAAACCCCGAGCGGGTTTCGCCACAATGAGCAGTTCTTC. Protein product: CATSETPSGFRHNEQFF.

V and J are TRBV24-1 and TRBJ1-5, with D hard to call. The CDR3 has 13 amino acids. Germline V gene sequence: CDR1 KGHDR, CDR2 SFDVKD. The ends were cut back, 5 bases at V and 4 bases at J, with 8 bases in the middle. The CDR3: CATSGGENQPQHF. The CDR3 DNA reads TGTGCCACCAGTGGTGGCGAAAATCAGCCCCAGCATTTT.

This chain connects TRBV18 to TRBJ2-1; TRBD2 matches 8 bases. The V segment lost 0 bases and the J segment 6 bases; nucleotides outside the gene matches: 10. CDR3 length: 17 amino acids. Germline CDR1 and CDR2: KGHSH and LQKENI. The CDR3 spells CASSPPVMAGGLNEQFF. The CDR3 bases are TGTGCCAGCTCACCACCGGTGATGGCGGGAGGTCTCAATGAGCAGTTCTTC.

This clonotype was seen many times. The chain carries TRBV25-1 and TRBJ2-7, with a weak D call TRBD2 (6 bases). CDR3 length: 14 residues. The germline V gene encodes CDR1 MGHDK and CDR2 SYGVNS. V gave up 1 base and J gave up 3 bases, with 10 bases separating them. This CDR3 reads CASSESVGGYEQYF. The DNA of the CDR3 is TGTGCCAGCAGTGAATCAGTGGGGGGCTACGAGCAGTACTTC.

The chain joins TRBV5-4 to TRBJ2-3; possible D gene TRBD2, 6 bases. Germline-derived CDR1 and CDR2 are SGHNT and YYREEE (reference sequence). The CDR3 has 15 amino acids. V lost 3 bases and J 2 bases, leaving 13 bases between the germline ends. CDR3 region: CASSSGLPATDTQYF. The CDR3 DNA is TGTGCCAGCAGCTCGGGACTGCCTGCCACAGATACGCAGTATTTT.

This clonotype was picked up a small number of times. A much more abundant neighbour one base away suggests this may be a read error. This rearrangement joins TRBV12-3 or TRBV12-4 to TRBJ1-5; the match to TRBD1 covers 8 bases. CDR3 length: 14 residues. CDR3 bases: TGTGCCAGCAGTCCCGACAGGGGCAATCGGCCCCAGCATTTT. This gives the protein CASSPDRGNRPQHF.

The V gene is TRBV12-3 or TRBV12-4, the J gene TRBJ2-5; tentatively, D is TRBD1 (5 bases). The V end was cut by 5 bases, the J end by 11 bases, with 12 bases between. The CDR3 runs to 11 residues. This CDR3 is CASSLGQGQYF. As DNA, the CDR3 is TGTGCCAGCAGTCTCGGGCAGGGTCAGTACTTC.

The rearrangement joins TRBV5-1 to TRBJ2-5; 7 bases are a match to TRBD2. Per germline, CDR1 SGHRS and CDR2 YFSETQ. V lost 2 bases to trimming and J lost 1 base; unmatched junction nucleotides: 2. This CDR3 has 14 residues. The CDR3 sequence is CASSFSGAQETQYF. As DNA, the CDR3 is TGCGCCAGCAGCTTCAGCGGGGCCCAAGAGACCCAGTACTTC. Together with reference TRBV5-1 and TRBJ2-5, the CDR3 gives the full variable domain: KAGVTQTPRYLIKTRGQQVTLSCSPISGHRSVSWYQQTPGQGLQFLFEYFSETQRNKGNFPGRFSGRQFSNSRSEMNVSTLELGDSALYLCASSFSGAQETQYFGPGTRLLVL.

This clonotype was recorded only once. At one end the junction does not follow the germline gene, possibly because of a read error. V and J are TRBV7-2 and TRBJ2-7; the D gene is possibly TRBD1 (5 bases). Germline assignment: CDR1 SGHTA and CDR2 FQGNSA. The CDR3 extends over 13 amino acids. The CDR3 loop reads CASSQQVEGPPNF. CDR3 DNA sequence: TGTGCCAGCAGCCAACAGGTTGAAGGGCCGCCGAACTTC.

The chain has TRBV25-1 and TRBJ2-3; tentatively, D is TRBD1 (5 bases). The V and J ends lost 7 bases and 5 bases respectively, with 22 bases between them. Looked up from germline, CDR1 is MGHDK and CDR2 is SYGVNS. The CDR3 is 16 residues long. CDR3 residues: CASTPIYQGSQDTQYF. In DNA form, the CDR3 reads TGTGCCAGCACACCGATTTACCAGGGTTCGCAAGATACGCAGTATTTT.

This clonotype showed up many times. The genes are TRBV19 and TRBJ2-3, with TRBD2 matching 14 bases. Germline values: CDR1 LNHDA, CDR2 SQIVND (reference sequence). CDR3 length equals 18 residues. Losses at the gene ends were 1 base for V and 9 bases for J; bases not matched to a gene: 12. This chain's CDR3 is CASSIASPTSGGAHTQYF. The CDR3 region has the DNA TGTGCCAGTAGTATAGCTTCGCCGACTAGCGGGGGGGCGCACACGCAGTATTTT. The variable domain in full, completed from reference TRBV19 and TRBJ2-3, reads DGGITQSPKYLFRKEGQNVTLSCEQNLNHDAMYWYRQDPGQGLRLIYYSQIVNDFQKGDIAEGYSVSREKKESFPLTVTSAQKNPTAFYLCASSIASPTSGGAHTQYFGPGTRLTVL.

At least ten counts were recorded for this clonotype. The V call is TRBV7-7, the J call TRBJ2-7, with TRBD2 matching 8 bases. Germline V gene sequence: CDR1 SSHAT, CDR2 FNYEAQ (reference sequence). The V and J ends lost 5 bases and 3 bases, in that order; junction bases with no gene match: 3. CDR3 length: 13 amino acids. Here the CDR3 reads CASSKGTSYEQYF. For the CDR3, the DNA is TGTGCCAGCAGCAAGGGGACTAGCTACGAGCAGTACTTC.

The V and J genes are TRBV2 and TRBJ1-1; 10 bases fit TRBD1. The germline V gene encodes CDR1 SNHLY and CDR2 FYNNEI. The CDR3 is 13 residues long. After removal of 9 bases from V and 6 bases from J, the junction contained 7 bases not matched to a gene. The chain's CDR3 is CARGQGSIAEAFF. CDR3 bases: TGTGCCAGGGGACAGGGGTCAATAGCTGAAGCTTTCTTT.

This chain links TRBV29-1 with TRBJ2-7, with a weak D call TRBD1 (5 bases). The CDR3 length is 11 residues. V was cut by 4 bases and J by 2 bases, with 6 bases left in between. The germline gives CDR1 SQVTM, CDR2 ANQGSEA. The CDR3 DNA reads TGCAGCGTTGGACAGCCCTACGAGCAGTACTTC. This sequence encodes CSVGQPYEQYF.